This T cell receptor (beta chain) was found in a study of T-cell memory formation after mild COVID-19. The V gene lost 4 bases and the J gene lost 4 bases, with 20 bases spanning the gap. There are 17 residues in the CDR3. Germline assignment: CDR1 SGHRS and CDR2 YFSETQ. TCRdb re-called the 5' RACE reads through MiXCR, storing one row per CDR3 protein. This table has more than 150,000 distinct CDR3 sequences, about 18% appearing once. Findings of the study overall: Clonal second-wave expansions that peaked on day 37 had unconfirmed SARS-CoV-2 specificity.

This clonotype occurred a few times. What it binds is not known. The J gene is TRBJ1-4, the V gene TRBV5-1; D remains unclear. This clonotype originated in a man younger than 35 who had mild COVID-19 (a few samples of this study predate the infection). Cell type and time point are not known. Sequenced input: PBMCs or a T cell subset sorted from them (not recorded which). As DNA, the CDR3 is TGCGCCAGCAGCCCCCGTCCCCCATCCAGTCTTAATGAAAAACTGTTTTTT. Amino acid sequence: CASSPRPPSSLNEKLFF.